Ten or more counts support the clone carrying this TCR beta chain. CDR1 is MNHEY, CDR2 SMNVEV, per germline (reference sequence). The CDR3 extends over 13 amino acids. Trimming pared 6 bases from V and 2 bases from J, leaving 11 bases between. The source of the sample is a study of T cells in Graves' hyperthyroidism and ophthalmopathy. The cohort's ophthalmopathy patients, a group with duration under 3 months, had a Clinical Activity Score of at least 3 and a NOSPECS grade of at least 4. Template material for amplifying TCR beta CDR3 regions consisted of RNA transcripts. Carried out on the TCR CDR3, a first-round RT-PCR used the HTBI primer set. TCRdb redid the calling of the multiplex PCR reads with MiXCR, one entry per CDR3 protein. The sample consists of 640,000 or so distinct CDR3 sequences, roughly 14% of them appearing once.

Sequenced material: blood. V and J are TRBV27 and TRBJ2-7; D gene ambiguous. The source of this sequence is a woman between 35 and 50 years old with Graves' ophthalmopathy. The CDR3 loop reads CASSPLWTYEQYF. CDR3 bases: TGTGCCAGCAGCCCGCTGTGGACCTACGAGCAGTACTTC.